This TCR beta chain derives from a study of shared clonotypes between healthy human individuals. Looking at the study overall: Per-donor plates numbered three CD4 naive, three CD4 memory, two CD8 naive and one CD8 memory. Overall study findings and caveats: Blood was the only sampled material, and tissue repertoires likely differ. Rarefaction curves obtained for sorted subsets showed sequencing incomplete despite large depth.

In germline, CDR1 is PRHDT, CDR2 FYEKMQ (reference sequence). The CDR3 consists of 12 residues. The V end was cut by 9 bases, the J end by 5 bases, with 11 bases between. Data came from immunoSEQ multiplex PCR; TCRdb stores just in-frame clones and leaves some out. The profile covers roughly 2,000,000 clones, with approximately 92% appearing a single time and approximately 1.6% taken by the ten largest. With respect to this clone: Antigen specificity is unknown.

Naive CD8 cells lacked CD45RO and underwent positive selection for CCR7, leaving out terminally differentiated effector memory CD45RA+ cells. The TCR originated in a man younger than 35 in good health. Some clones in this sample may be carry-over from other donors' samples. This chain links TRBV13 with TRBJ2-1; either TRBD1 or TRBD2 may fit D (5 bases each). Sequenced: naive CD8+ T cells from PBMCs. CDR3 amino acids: CASGWDDNEQFF. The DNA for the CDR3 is TGTGCCAGTGGTTGGGACGACAATGAGCAGTTCTTC.